The 6 T cell receptor beta chains listed next were all sequenced from one sample in a study of human T cells and chemical hapten exposure listed by TCRdb under 2021. Libraries were made using RACE. This sample was sequenced with a NextSeq 500. TCRdb reprocessing: public reads trimmed at Q25 with fastp, clones called with MiXCR, in-frame beta chains kept. Each CDR3 protein gets just one entry, which takes the most common genes and DNA from the rows behind it. This sample is represented by 65,000 to 95,000 distinct CDR3 sequences; about 6.6% of them were singletons. The ten largest clonotypes hold 1% to 1.5% of the sample. The time point label here, explained by the study, means: patch test 2, 6 weeks after DPC sensitization. What the treatment or condition label conveys for this sample: therapeutic diphenylcyclopropenone sensitization with weekly scalp DPC. Sequenced here: whole blood, sampled in connection with sensitization to the hapten diphenylcyclopropenone (DPC). The origin of the receptors is a woman aged 30 to 39 with alopecia areata. Some clones in this sample may be carry-over from other donors' samples.

This clonotype was counted many times. This sequence joins TRBV5-1 and TRBJ2-3; TRBD2 aligns across 15 bases. The CDR3 runs 19 residues. From germline, CDR1 is SGHRS and CDR2 YFSETQ. V lost 0 bases, J lost 1 base, and 6 bases stayed unmatched. The DNA for the CDR3 is TGCGCCAGCAGCTTGGAGGGACTAGCGGGGGGTCGCCGCACAGATACGCAGTATTTT. Translating it yields CASSLEGLAGGRRTDTQYF.

This clonotype was picked up many times. The chain is built from TRBV6-6 and TRBJ1-4; TRBD1 aligns across 7 bases. The CDR3 spans 14 residues. Germline assignment: CDR1 MNHNY and CDR2 SVGAGI (reference sequence). V lost 6 bases, J lost 8 bases, and 9 bases stayed unmatched. The DNA of the CDR3 is TGTGCCAGCAGGATACAGGGGAGGAGGGAAAAACTGTTTTTT. Protein: CASRIQGRREKLFF.

This clonotype has ten or more counts. V gene TRBV7-9 combines with J gene TRBJ2-7; D not certain. The CDR3 sequence is 11 residues long. V gave up 10 bases and J gave up 2 bases, with 9 bases separating them. CDR1 and CDR2 (germline): SEHNR, FQNEAQ (reference sequence). CDR3 sequence reads: CATRGTYEQYF. Written as DNA, the CDR3 is TGTGCCACCCGTGGGACCTACGAGCAGTACTTC.

This clonotype was picked up a small number of times. The chain employs TRBV12-3 or TRBV12-4 and TRBJ1-1; D is uncertain. Trimming shortened V by 5 bases and J by 0 bases, and 4 bases separated the two germline ends. The CDR3 sequence is 12 residues long. CDR3: CASSTMNTEAFF. The CDR3 DNA sequence: TGTGCCAGCAGTACTATGAACACTGAAGCTTTCTTT.

This clonotype was recorded at least ten times. The chain recombines TRBV29-1 with TRBJ1-1, with TRBD1 matching over 7 bases. V gave up 7 bases and J gave up 0 bases; unmatched junction bases: 8. This CDR3 spans 14 amino acids. Germline values: CDR1 SQVTM, CDR2 ANQGSEA. The CDR3 nucleotides are TGCAGCGCCAGGGGGATATCGGTGAACACTGAAGCTTTCTTT. It translates to CSARGISVNTEAFF.

This clonotype was found a few times. This chain uses TRBV4-1 with TRBJ1-5; D gene unclear. Trimming cost V 0 bases and J 3 bases, with 9 bases left between them. The germline CDR1 and CDR2 sequences are MGHRA and YSYEKL. The CDR3 contains 15 residues. The CDR3 nucleotides are TGCGCCAGCAGCCAAGATCTTGCGGTCAATCAGCCCCAGCATTTT. Residues: CASSQDLAVNQPQHF.